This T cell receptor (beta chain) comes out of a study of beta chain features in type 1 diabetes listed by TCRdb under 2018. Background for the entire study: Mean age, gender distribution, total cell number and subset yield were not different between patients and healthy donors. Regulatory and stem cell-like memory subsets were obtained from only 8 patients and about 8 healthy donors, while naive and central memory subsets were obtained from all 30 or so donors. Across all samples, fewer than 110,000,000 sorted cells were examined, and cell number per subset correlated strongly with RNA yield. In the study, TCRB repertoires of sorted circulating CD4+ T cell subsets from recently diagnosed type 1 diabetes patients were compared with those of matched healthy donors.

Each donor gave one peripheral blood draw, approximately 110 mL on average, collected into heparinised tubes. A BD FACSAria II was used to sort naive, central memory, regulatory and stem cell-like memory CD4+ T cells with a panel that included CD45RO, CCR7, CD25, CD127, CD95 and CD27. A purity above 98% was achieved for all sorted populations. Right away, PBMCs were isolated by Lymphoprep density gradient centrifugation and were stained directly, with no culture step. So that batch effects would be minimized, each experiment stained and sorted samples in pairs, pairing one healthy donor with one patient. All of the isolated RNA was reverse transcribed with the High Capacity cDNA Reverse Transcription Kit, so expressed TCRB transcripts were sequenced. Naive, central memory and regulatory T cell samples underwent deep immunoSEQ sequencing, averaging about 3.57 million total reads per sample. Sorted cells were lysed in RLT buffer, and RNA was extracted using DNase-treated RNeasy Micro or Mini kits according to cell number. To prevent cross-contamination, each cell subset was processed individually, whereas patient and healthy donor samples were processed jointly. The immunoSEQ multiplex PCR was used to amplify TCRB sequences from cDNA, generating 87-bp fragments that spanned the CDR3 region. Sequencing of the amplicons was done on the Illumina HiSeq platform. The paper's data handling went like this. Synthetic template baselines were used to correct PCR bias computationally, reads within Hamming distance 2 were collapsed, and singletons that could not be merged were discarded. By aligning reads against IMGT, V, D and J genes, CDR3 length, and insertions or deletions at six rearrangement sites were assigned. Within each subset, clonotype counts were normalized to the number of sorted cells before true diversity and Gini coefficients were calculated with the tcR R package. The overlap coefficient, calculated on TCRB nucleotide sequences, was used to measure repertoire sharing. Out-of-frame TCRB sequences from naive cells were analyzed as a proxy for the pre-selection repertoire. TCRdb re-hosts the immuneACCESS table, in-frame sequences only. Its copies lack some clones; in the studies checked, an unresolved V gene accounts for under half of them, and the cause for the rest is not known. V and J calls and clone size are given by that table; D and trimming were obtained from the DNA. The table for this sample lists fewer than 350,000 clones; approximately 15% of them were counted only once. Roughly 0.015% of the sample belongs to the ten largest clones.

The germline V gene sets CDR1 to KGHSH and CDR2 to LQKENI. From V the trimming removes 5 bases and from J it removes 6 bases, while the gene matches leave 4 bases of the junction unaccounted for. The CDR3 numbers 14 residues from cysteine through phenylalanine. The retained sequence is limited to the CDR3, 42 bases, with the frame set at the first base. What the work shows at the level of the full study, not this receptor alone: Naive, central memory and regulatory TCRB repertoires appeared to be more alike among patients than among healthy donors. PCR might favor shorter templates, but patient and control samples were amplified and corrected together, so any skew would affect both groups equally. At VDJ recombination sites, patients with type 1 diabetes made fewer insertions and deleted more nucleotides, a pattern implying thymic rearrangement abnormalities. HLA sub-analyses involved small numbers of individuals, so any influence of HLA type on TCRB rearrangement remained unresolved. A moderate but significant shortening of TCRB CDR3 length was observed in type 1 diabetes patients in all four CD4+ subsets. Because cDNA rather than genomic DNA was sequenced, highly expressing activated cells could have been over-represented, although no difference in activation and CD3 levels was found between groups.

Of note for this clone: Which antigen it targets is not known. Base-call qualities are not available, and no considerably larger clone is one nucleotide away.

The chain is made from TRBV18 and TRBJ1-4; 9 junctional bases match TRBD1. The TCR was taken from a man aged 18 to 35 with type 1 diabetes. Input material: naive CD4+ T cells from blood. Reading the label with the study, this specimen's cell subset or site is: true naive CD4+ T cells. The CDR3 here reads CASSIRDRDEKLFF. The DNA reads TGTGCCAGCTCAATCCGGGACAGGGATGAAAAACTGTTTTTT.